This section outlines one T cell receptor (beta chain) sequence together with its context. Per germline, CDR1 SEHNR and CDR2 FQNEAQ (reference sequence). This CDR3 has 14 residues. Trimming stripped 5 bases from V and 11 bases from J, with 21 bases between. For the second PCR, which ran for 7 to 11 cycles, a sample-barcoded 5' primer and a J-beta primer mix were used. TCRdb passed the 5' RACE reads through MiXCR, listing each CDR3 protein once. Among about 640,000 distinct CDR3 sequences listed, around 54% were seen once. The data derive from a study of blood T cells in healthy people across ages. This TCR was recovered from a man aged 55-75 years in good health. V gene TRBV7-9 combines with J gene TRBJ2-5; D gene ambiguous. Source material: blood. CDR3 in DNA: TGTGCCAGCAGCCCGACCCTCGCTGGCAATGAGCAGTACTTC. Amino acids: CASSPTLAGNEQYF.